A single sample is the source of the 15 T cell receptor beta chains below, sequenced in a study of T cells in Graves' hyperthyroidism and ophthalmopathy. The CDR3 regions of TCR beta were amplified from RNA transcripts. When the TCR CDR3 underwent first-round RT-PCR, the HTBI primer set was used. TCRdb reprocessed the multiplex PCR reads via MiXCR and lists one record per CDR3 protein. The profile shows 500,000 to 650,000 distinct CDR3 sequences, roughly 17% of them singletons. The sequenced sample was blood. The receptors shown here come from a young woman with Graves' ophthalmopathy.

This clonotype has a count of ten or more. The rearrangement uses TRBV28 and TRBJ1-5; 9 bases map to TRBD1. In germline, CDR1 is MDHEN, CDR2 SYDVKM. V was clipped by 3 bases and J by 7 bases; unmatched bases: 7. CDR3 length equals 15 residues. The CDR3 here is CASSFRDRVVQPQHF. Written as DNA, the CDR3 is TGTGCCAGCAGTTTCCGGGACAGGGTTGTGCAGCCCCAGCATTTT.

This chain links TRBV30 with TRBJ1-1; tentative D call: TRBD1 (6 bases). Germline lookup yields CDR1 GTSNPN and CDR2 SVGIG (reference sequence). V shed 1 base and J shed 8 bases, with 35 bases lying between them. The CDR3 runs to 20 residues. In DNA, the CDR3 is TGTGCCTGGAGTGCTCCAGGGGCCCAGTGGCCCCCACCAACTTCCCCAGAAGCTTTCTTT. Residues: CAWSAPGAQWPPPTSPEAFF.

This clonotype showed up just a few times. V gene TRBV20-1 combines with J gene TRBJ2-2; D call uncertain. Trimming shortened V by 3 bases and J by 6 bases, and 8 bases separated the two germline ends. Germline V gene sequence: CDR1 DFQATT, CDR2 SNEGSKA (reference sequence). CDR3 length: 12 residues. For the CDR3, the DNA is TGCAGTGCTAGTGCGGAATCCGGGGAGCTGTTTTTT. This translates into CSASAESGELFF.

The chain links TRBV29-1 to TRBJ2-3; 12 bases align to TRBD2. V gave up 2 bases and J gave up 4 bases; unmatched junction bases: 7. The CDR3 spans 16 residues. Germline loops: CDR1 SQVTM, CDR2 ANQGSEA. The CDR3 coding sequence is TGCAGCGTTGAATTCTCCCTAGCGGGGGGGCCAGATACGCAGTATTTT. Its protein product is CSVEFSLAGGPDTQYF.

V and J are TRBV12-5 and TRBJ2-7; 7 nucleotides match TRBD1. Per the germline V gene, CDR1 is LGHNT and CDR2 is FRNRAP. V shed 9 bases, J shed 9 bases, and the junction held 5 bases outside the gene matches. This CDR3 has 10 amino acids. The DNA for the CDR3 is TGTGCTAGCCGTCACAGGGGGCAGTACTTC. Protein: CASRHRGQYF.

This clonotype was seen ten or more times. The genes are TRBV3-1 and TRBJ2-7; 11 bases map to TRBD2. Per germline, CDR1 LGHDT and CDR2 YNNKEL (reference sequence). Trimming took 6 bases from V and 5 from J; bases not matched to a gene: 9. The CDR3 totals 15 residues. The chain's CDR3 is CASRSTSGRINEQYF. The CDR3 DNA follows: TGTGCCAGCAGGTCAACTAGCGGGAGAATCAACGAGCAGTACTTC.

This clonotype was seen repeatedly, ten times or more. This chain links TRBV12-3 or TRBV12-4 with TRBJ1-4; no definite D call. The ends were cut back, 6 bases at V and 3 bases at J, with 17 bases in the middle. The CDR3 consists of 16 residues. This CDR3 is CASRGSWAGPNEKLFF. In nucleotides, the CDR3 is TGTGCCAGCAGGGGGTCTTGGGCCGGCCCTAATGAAAAACTGTTTTTT.

This clonotype was found many times. This chain uses TRBV12-3 or TRBV12-4 with TRBJ2-3; 13 positions agree with TRBD2. CDR3 length: 19 amino acids. V lost 5 bases, J lost 2 bases, and 13 bases stayed unmatched. CDR3 amino acids: CASSQPTGTSGAHTDTQYF. DNA of the CDR3: TGTGCCAGCAGTCAACCAACTGGGACTAGCGGGGCTCACACAGATACGCAGTATTTT.

This clonotype has more than one count but fewer than ten. The chain employs TRBV20-1 and TRBJ2-2, with a weak D call TRBD1 (6 bases). V was shortened by 7 bases and J by 0 bases, with 15 bases between the two germline ends. Germline assignment: CDR1 DFQATT and CDR2 SNEGSKA (reference sequence). This CDR3 comprises 15 residues. The CDR3 loop is CSGLPGQTNTGELFF. CDR3 nucleotide sequence: TGCAGTGGCTTACCGGGACAAACGAACACCGGGGAGCTGTTTTTT.

This sequence joins TRBV19 and TRBJ1-5; tentative D call: TRBD1 (5 bases). This CDR3 has 14 residues. V lost 4 bases and J 7 bases, leaving 14 bases between the germline ends. The V gene's germline CDR1 is LNHDA and CDR2 SQIVND (reference sequence). CDR3 sequence: CASSRGVVNQPQHF. CDR3 DNA: TGTGCCAGTAGTAGGGGGGTAGTTAACCAGCCCCAGCATTTT.

Many counts were recorded for this clonotype. The chain carries TRBV5-1 and TRBJ2-1; 8 bases line up with TRBD2. Trimming took 0 bases from V and 8 from J; bases not matched to a gene: 7. Per the germline V gene, CDR1 is SGHRS and CDR2 is YFSETQ. This CDR3 has 15 amino acids. The CDR3 nucleotides are TGCGCCAGCAGCTTGGGGGGACTAGTTAACCATGAGCAGTTCTTC. Its translation: CASSLGGLVNHEQFF. The full variable domain, with the rest looked up from reference TRBV5-1 and TRBJ2-1, is KAGVTQTPRYLIKTRGQQVTLSCSPISGHRSVSWYQQTPGQGLQFLFEYFSETQRNKGNFPGRFSGRQFSNSRSEMNVSTLELGDSALYLCASSLGGLVNHEQFFGPGTRLTVL.

This clonotype was seen only a few times. This sequence joins TRBV7-2 and TRBJ1-2; 12 nucleotides line up with TRBD1. Unmatched junction bases numbered 6, after V lost 5 bases and J lost 2 bases. Germline V gene data show CDR1 as SGHTA and CDR2 as FQGNSA. The CDR3 covers 16 residues. In nucleotides, the CDR3 is TGTGCCAGCAGCCACCCCGGGACAGGGGGCAACTATGGCTACACCTTC. It codes for CASSHPGTGGNYGYTF.

V usage is TRBV7-2 and J usage is TRBJ2-1, with 10 nucleotides matching TRBD2. Germline V lookup: CDR1 SGHTA, CDR2 FQGNSA. The CDR3 sequence is 16 residues long. V gave up 5 bases and J gave up 2 bases; unmatched junction bases: 6. The CDR3 nucleotides read TGTGCCAGCAGCCATTCCGGGACTAGCGCCTACAATGAGCAGTTCTTC. Translating it yields CASSHSGTSAYNEQFF.

This clonotype was recorded many times. The rearrangement joins TRBV20-1 to TRBJ1-2; D ambiguous. The CDR3 runs 12 residues. Trimming stripped 2 bases from V and 2 bases from J, with 6 bases between. Germline loops: CDR1 DFQATT, CDR2 SNEGSKA (reference sequence). The CDR3 DNA is TGCAGTGCTAGATCGGGGAACTATGGCTACACCTTC. Translation: CSARSGNYGYTF.

The chain's CDR3 is CSASGSGGPNEKLFF. Written as DNA, the CDR3 is TGCAGTGCTAGTGGATCAGGGGGCCCTAATGAAAAACTGTTTTTT. This chain connects TRBV20-1 to TRBJ1-4; 8 nucleotides match TRBD1. V was clipped by 3 bases and J by 3 bases; unmatched bases: 6. The CDR3 contains 15 residues. Per the germline V gene, CDR1 is DFQATT and CDR2 is SNEGSKA (reference sequence).